Below, 9 T cell receptor beta chains from the same sample are listed, as sequenced in a study of metastatic and nonmetastatic thyroid tumors (dated by TCRdb to about 2020). The library relied on PCR. Instrument used: Illumina HiSeq 4000. Using fastp trimming at Q25 and MiXCR clonotype assembly, TCRdb reanalyzed the public sequencing data and kept in-frame beta chains. Across this sample there are 75,000 to 95,000 clones, with about an eighth seen only once. 10% to 12% of the sample is taken by the ten largest. No treatment had been received by any patient before thyroid surgery. Sequences were obtained from blood. The origin of the receptors is a female donor with papillary thyroid cancer or a benign thyroid nodule (not recorded which). Some clones in this sample may be carry-over from other donors' samples.

This clone came up many times. The rearrangement joins TRBV5-4 to TRBJ1-1, with D perhaps TRBD1 (6 bases). Trimming took off 2 bases at V and 7 bases at J, with 15 bases between the two ends. This CDR3 spans 14 amino acids. Looked up from germline, CDR1 is SGHNT and CDR2 is YYREEE (reference sequence). The CDR3 protein is CASSLGTTGNEAFF. The DNA for the CDR3 is TGTGCCAGCAGCTTAGGGACCACAGGGAATGAAGCTTTCTTT.

This clone was observed many times. This chain links TRBV20-1 with TRBJ1-6; no clear D gene. Germline CDR1 and CDR2: DFQATT and SNEGSKA (reference sequence). This CDR3 is 15 amino acids long. V was clipped by 0 bases and J by 8 bases, with 14 bases between them. The CDR3 region has the DNA TGCAGTGCTAGAGAGCCGGCCTTGGATCATTCACCCCTCCACTTT. This sequence encodes CSAREPALDHSPLHF.

This clone was recorded at least ten times. The chain combines TRBV6-2 or TRBV6-3 with TRBJ2-7, with D hard to call. This CDR3 comprises 13 residues. Germline V CDR1 and CDR2: MNHEY, SVGEGT. The ends were cut back, 4 bases at V and 0 bases at J, with 7 bases in the middle. DNA of the CDR3: TGTGCCAGCAGTTTCGGTGCCTCCTACGAGCAGTACTTC. This codes for CASSFGASYEQYF.

This chain links TRBV5-1 with TRBJ2-5; no clear D. The V and J ends lost 0 bases and 2 bases respectively, with 5 bases between them. Germline loops: CDR1 SGHRS, CDR2 YFSETQ. The CDR3 is 13 amino acids. The CDR3 spells CASSLVGQETQYF. The CDR3 coding sequence is TGCGCCAGCAGCTTGGTCGGTCAAGAGACCCAGTACTTC.

This clone was detected many times. The gene calls are TRBV20-1 and TRBJ2-7; 7 bases match TRBD1. The CDR3 is 13 amino acids. Germline CDR1 DFQATT, CDR2 SNEGSKA (reference sequence). The J segment lost 6 bases and the V segment lost 3 bases, leaving 8 bases of the junction unmatched. This CDR3 is CSARSQGVGEQYF. CDR3 sequence (DNA): TGCAGTGCTAGGAGCCAGGGGGTGGGCGAGCAGTACTTC.

This clone appeared many times. V gene TRBV28 combines with J gene TRBJ1-1, with a tentative D call TRBD1 (5 bases). CDR3 size: 15 residues. Germline CDR1 reads MDHEN; CDR2 reads SYDVKM. V lost 4 bases and J 0 bases, leaving 12 bases between the germline ends. The CDR3 region has the DNA TGTGCCAGCAGTTCCTACAGGTTCATGAACACTGAAGCTTTCTTT. Translated: CASSSYRFMNTEAFF.

The chain has TRBV4-2 and TRBJ2-2; the match to TRBD1 covers 9 bases. CDR3 length: 17 amino acids. Per germline, CDR1 LGHNA and CDR2 YNFKEQ. Trimming at V came to 4 bases and at J to 4 bases, leaving 10 bases not matched to a gene. The CDR3 nucleotides read TGTGCCAGCAGCCGGGCCGGGACAGGGATTTCCACCGGGGAGCTGTTTTTT. Translating it yields CASSRAGTGISTGELFF.

The genes are TRBV30 and TRBJ2-7; 9 bases are shared with TRBD1. V gave up 3 bases and J gave up 4 bases; unmatched junction bases: 7. Germline V lookup: CDR1 GTSNPN, CDR2 SVGIG (reference sequence). This CDR3 spans 14 amino acids. The CDR3 coding sequence is TGTGCCTGGAGCTCCGGGACAGGGAGGTACGAGCAGTACTTC. Translation: CAWSSGTGRYEQYF.

This clone has ten or more counts. The rearrangement joins TRBV7-2 to TRBJ1-1; no clear D. The CDR3 spans 14 residues. Germline V gene data show CDR1 as SGHTA and CDR2 as FQGNSA. Trimming cost V 5 bases and J 2 bases, with 12 bases left between them. Here the CDR3 DNA reads TGTGCCAGCAGCCACGGGCGGGGAAACACTGAAGCTTTCTTT. Translating gives CASSHGRGNTEAFF.